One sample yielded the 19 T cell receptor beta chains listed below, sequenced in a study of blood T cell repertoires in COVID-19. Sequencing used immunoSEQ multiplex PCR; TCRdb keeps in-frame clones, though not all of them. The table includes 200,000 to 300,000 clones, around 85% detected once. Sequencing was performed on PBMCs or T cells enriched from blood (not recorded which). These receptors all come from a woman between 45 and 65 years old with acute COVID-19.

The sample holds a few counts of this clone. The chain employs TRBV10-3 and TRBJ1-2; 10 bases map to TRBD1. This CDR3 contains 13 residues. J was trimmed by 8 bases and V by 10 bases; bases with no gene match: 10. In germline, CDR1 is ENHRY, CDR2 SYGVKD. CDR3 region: CATNLGTGEGYTF. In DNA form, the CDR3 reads TGTGCCACCAACCTCGGGACAGGGGAAGGCTACACCTTC.

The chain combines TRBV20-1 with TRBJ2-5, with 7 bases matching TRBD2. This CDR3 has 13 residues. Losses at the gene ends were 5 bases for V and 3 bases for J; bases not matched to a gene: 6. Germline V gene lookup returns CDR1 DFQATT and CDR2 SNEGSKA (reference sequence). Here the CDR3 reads CSACGGVKETQYF. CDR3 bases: TGCAGTGCTTGTGGGGGGGTCAAAGAGACCCAGTACTTC.

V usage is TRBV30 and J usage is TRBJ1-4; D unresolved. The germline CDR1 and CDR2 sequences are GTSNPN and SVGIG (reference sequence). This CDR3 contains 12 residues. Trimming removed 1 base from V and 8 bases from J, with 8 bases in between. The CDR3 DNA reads TGTGCCTGGAGTGGGTCGAGGGAAAAACTGTTTTTT. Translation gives CAWSGSREKLFF.

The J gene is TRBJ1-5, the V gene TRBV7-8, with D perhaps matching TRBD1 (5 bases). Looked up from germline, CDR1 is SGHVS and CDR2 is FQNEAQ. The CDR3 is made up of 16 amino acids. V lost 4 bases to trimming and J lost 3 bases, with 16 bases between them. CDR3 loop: CASSSPPQGTNQPQHF. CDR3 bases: TGTGCCAGCAGCTCCCCCCCCCAGGGCACCAATCAGCCCCAGCATTTT.

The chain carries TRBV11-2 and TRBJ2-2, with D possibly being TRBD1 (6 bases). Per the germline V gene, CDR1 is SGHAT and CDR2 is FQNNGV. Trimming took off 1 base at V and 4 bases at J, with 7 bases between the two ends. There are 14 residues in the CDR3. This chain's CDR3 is CASSLGGGTGELFF. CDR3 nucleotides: TGTGCCAGCAGCTTAGGAGGGGGCACCGGGGAGCTGTTTTTT.

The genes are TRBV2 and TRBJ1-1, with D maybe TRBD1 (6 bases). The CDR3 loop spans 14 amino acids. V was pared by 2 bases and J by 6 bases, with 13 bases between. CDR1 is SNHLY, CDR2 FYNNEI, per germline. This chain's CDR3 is CASSEYRVSAEAFF. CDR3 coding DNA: TGTGCCAGCAGTGAATACAGGGTATCCGCTGAAGCTTTCTTT.

Here the CDR3 DNA reads TGTGCCAGTAGTATTTCGACAAGTATGAGGCCCCAGCATTTT. This translates into CASSISTSMRPQHF. The J gene is TRBJ1-5, the V gene TRBV19, with D uncertain. The germline V gene has CDR1 LNHDA and CDR2 SQIVND (reference sequence). The CDR3 is 14 residues long. V was cut by 3 bases and J by 9 bases, with 15 bases left in between. Complete variable domain (other parts from reference TRBV19 and TRBJ1-5): DGGITQSPKYLFRKEGQNVTLSCEQNLNHDAMYWYRQDPGQGLRLIYYSQIVNDFQKGDIAEGYSVSREKKESFPLTVTSAQKNPTAFYLCASSISTSMRPQHFGDGTRLSIL.

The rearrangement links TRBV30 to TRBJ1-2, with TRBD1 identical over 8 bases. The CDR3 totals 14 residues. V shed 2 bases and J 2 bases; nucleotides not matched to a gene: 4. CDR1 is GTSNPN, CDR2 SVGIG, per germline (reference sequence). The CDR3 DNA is TGTGCCTGGAGTCGTCGACAGGGGAACTATGGCTACACCTTC. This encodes CAWSRRQGNYGYTF.

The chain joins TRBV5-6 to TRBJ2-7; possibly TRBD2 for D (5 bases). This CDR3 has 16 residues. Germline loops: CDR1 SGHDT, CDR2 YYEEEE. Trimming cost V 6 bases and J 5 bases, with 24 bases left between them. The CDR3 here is CASTPTPSSTLDEQYF. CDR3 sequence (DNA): TGTGCCAGCACCCCTACCCCTAGCTCCACCCTTGACGAGCAGTACTTC.

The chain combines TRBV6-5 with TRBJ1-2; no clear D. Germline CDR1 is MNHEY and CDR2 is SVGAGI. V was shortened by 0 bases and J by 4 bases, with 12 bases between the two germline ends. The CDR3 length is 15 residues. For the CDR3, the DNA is TGTGCCAGCAGTTACTCGACGACATTAGGCTATGGCTACACCTTC. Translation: CASSYSTTLGYGYTF.

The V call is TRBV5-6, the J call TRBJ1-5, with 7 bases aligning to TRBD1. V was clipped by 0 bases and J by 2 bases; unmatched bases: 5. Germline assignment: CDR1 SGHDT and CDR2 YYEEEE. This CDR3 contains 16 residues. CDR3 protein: CASSLVSDRGNQPQHF. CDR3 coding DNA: TGTGCCAGCAGCTTGGTATCCGACAGGGGCAATCAGCCCCAGCATTTT.

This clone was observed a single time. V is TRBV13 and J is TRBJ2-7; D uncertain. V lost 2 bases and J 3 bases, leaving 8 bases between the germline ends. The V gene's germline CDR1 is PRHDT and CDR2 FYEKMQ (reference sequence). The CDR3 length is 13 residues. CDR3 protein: CASSLQADYEQYF. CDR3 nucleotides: TGTGCCAGCAGCTTACAAGCCGACTACGAGCAGTACTTC.

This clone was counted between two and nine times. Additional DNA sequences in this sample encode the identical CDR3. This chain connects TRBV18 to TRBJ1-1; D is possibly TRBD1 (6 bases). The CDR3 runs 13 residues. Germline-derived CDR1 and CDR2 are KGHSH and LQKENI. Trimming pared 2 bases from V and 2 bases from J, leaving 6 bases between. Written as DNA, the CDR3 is TGTGCCAGCTCACCAGGGGGCAACACTGAAGCTTTCTTT. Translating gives CASSPGGNTEAFF. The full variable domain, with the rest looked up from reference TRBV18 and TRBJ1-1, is NAGVMQNPRHLVRRRGQEARLRCSPMKGHSHVYWYRQLPEEGLKFMVYLQKENIIDESGMPKERFSAEFPKEGPSILRIQQVVRGDSAAYFCASSPGGNTEAFFGQGTRLTVV.

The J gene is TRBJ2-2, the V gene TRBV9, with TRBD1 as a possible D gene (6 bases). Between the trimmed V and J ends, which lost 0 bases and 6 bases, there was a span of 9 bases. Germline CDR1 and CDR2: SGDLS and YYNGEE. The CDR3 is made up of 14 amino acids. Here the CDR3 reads CASSVEHRAGELFF. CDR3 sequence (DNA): TGTGCCAGCAGCGTAGAGCACAGGGCCGGGGAGCTGTTTTTT.

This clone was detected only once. The CDR3 region has the DNA TGTGCCAGCGTAAGTGGGGGACTAGCGGGGGACGGTGAGCAGTTCTTC. This sequence encodes CASVSGGLAGDGEQFF. The V gene is TRBV5-4, the J gene TRBJ2-1; 14 nucleotides align to TRBD2. Germline assignment: CDR1 SGHNT and CDR2 YYREEE (reference sequence). The CDR3 sequence is 16 residues long. The J segment lost 9 bases and the V segment lost 7 bases, leaving 12 bases of the junction unmatched.

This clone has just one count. The CDR3 coding sequence is TGTGCCTGTCGTAGCGGGGGGGCCGCAGATACGCAGTATTTT. It specifies CACRSGGAADTQYF. The V call is TRBV30, the J call TRBJ2-3; 11 nucleotides line up with TRBD2. The CDR3 is 14 amino acids. Germline lookup yields CDR1 GTSNPN and CDR2 SVGIG (reference sequence). Germline trimming cut 6 bases from V and 4 bases from J; bases unmatched to any gene: 6.

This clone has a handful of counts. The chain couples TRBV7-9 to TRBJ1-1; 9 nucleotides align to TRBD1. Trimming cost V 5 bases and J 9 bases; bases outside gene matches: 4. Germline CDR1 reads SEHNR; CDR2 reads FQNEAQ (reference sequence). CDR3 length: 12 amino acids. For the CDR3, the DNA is TGTGCCAGCAGCCCCGGGACAGGGAAAGCTTTCTTT. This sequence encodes CASSPGTGKAFF.

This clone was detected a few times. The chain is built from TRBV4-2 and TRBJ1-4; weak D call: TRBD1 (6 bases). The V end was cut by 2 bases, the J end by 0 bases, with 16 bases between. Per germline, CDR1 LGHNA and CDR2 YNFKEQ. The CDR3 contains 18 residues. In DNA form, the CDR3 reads TGTGCCAGCAGCCAAACTCTCCGAGGGGGTGCAACTAATGAAAAACTGTTTTTT. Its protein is CASSQTLRGGATNEKLFF.

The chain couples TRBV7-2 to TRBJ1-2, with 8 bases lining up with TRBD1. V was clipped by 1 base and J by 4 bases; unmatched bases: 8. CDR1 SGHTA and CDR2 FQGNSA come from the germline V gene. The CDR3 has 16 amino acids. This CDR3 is CASSLGNRGGTYGYTF. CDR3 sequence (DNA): TGTGCCAGCAGCTTAGGGAACAGGGGGGGTACCTATGGCTACACCTTC.